The clone carrying this T cell receptor beta chain has just a few counts. Antigen unknown. The record originates from a study of T-cell memory formation after mild COVID-19. Background on the study: Largely donor-specific sequence clusters came from a couple of donors. Overall study results and limits: Nothing showed for sure that second-wave clones peaking on day 37 were SARS-CoV-2 specific. Researchers found some responding clones in pre-infection memory, a sign that cross-reactive memory joined.

Germline CDR1 is SGHTA and CDR2 is FQGNSA. The CDR3 runs 17 residues. V shed 0 bases, J shed 4 bases, and the junction held 9 bases outside the gene matches. One entry per CDR3 protein results from TCRdb running MiXCR on the 5' RACE reads. The data hold 270,000 or so distinct CDR3 sequences, with more than 15% observed a single time. The sample was PBMCs or a T cell subset sorted from them (not recorded which). This clonotype originated in a man between 18 and 29 years old who had mild COVID-19 (a few samples of this study predate the infection). Cell type and time point are not known. The chain uses TRBV7-2 and TRBJ2-5, with 9 bases aligning to TRBD2. In DNA, the CDR3 is TGTGCCAGCAGCTTAGCGCCCGGCGGGGGGGCCCTAGAGACCCAGTACTTC. It translates to CASSLAPGGGALETQYF.